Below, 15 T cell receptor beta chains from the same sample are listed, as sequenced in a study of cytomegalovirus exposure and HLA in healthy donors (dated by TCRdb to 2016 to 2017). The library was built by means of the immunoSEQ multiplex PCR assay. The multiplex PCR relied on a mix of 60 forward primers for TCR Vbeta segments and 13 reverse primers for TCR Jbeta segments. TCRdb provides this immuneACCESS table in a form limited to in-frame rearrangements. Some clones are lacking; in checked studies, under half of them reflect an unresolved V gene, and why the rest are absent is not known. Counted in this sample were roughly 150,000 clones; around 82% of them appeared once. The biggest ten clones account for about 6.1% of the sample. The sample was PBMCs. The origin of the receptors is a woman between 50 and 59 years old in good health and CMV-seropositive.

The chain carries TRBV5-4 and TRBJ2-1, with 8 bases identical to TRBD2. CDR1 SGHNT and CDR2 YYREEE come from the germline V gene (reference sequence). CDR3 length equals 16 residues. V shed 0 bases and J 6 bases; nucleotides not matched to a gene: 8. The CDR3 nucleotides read TGTGCCAGCAGCTTGGCCGGGGGGGCCAAAGTCAATGAGCAGTTCTTC. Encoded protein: CASSLAGGAKVNEQFF.

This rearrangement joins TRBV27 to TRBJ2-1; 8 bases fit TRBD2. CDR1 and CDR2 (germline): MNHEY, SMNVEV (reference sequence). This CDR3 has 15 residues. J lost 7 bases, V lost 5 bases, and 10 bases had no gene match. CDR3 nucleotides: TGTGCCAGCAGTCAGCGGACTAGCCAGGGGAATGAGCAGTTCTTC. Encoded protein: CASSQRTSQGNEQFF.

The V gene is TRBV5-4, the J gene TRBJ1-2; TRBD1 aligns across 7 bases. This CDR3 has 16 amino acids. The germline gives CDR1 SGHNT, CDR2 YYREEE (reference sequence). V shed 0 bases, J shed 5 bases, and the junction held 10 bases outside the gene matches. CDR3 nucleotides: TGTGCCAGCAGCTTGGATCGACAGGGCCTACTGTATGGCTACACCTTC. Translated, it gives CASSLDRQGLLYGYTF.

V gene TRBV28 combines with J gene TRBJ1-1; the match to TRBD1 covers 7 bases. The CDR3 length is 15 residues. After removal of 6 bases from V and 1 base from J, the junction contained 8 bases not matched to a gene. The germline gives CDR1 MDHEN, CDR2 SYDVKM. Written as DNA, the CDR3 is TGTGCCAGCAGCCCTGCGAGGGGGCCGAACACTGAAGCTTTCTTT. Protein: CASSPARGPNTEAFF.

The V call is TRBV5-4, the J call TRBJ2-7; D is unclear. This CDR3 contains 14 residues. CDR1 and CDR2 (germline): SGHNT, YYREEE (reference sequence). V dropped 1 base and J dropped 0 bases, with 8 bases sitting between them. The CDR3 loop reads CASSLMTGSYEQYF. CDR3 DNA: TGTGCCAGCAGCTTGATGACGGGCTCCTACGAGCAGTACTTC.

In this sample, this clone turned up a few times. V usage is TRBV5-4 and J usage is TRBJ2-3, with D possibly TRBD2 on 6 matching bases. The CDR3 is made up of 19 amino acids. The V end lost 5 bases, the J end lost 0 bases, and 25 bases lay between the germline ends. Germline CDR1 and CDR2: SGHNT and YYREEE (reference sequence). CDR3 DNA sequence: TGTGCCAGCAGTCTCGGGGGACCAGTCTTTCCGACTAGCACAGATACGCAGTATTTT. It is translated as CASSLGGPVFPTSTDTQYF. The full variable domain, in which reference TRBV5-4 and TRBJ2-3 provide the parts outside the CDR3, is ETGVTQSPTHLIKTRGQQVTLRCSSQSGHNTVSWYQQALGQGPQFIFQYYREEENGRGNFPPRFSGLQFPNYSSELNVNALELDDSALYLCASSLGGPVFPTSTDTQYFGPGTRLTVL.

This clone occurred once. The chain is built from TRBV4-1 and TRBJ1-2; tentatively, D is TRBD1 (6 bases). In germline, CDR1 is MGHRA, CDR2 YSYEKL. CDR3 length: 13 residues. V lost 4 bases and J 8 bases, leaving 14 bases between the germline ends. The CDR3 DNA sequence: TGCGCCAGCAGCCCGAACTCAGGGGAAGGCTACACCTTC. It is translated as CASSPNSGEGYTF.

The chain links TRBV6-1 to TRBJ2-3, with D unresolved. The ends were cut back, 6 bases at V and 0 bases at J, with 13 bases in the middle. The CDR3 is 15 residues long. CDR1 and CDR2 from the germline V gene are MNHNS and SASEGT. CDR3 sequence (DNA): TGTGCCAGCAGACCCACTCCCTCCAGCACAGATACGCAGTATTTT. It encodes CASRPTPSSTDTQYF.

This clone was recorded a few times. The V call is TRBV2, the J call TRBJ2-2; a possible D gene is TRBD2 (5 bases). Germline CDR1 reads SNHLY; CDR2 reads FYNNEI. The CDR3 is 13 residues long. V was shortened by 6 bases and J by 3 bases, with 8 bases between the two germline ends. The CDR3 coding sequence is TGTGCCAGCAGGGGAGATGACACCGGGGAGCTGTTTTTT. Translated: CASRGDDTGELFF.

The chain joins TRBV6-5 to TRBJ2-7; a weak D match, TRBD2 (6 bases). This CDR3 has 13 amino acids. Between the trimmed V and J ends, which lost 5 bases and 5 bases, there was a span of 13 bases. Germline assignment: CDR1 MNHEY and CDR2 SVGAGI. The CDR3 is CASSGGVNDEQYF. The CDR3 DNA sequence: TGTGCCAGCAGTGGAGGGGTTAACGACGAGCAGTACTTC.

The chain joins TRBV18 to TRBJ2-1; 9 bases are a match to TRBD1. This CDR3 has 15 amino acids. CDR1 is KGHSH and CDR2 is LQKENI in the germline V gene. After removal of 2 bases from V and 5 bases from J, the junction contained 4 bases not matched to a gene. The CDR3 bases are TGTGCCAGCTCACCAGGACAGGGGAATAACAATGAGCAGTTCTTC. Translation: CASSPGQGNNNEQFF. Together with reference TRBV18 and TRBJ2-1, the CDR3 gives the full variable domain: NAGVMQNPRHLVRRRGQEARLRCSPMKGHSHVYWYRQLPEEGLKFMVYLQKENIIDESGMPKERFSAEFPKEGPSILRIQQVVRGDSAAYFCASSPGQGNNNEQFFGPGTRLTVL.

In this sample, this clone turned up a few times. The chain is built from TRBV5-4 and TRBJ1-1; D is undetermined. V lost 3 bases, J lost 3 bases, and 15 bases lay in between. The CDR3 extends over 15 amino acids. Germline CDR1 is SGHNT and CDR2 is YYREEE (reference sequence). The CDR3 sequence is CASSWRMGVDTEAFF. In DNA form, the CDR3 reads TGTGCCAGCAGCTGGAGGATGGGAGTTGACACTGAAGCTTTCTTT.

DNA of the CDR3: TGTGCCAGCAGCTTAGGGTCAGGCGAGCAGTACTTC. This encodes CASSLGSGEQYF. V and J are TRBV7-2 and TRBJ2-7; D unclear. Germline CDR1 reads SGHTA; CDR2 reads FQGNSA. V shed 1 base and J shed 6 bases, with 7 bases lying between them. This CDR3 comprises 12 residues.

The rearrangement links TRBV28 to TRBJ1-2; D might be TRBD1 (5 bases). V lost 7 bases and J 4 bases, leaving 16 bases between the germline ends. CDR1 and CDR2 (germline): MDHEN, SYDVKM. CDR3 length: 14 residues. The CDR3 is CASKGDINPYGYTF. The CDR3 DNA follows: TGTGCCAGCAAAGGGGATATAAATCCCTATGGCTACACCTTC.

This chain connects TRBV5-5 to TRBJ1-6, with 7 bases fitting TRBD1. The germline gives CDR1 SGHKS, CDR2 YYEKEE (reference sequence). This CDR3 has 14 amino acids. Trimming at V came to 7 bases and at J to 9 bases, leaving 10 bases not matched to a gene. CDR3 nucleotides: TGTGCCAGCGAAGTGGACAGGTCGATTTCACCCCTCCACTTT. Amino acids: CASEVDRSISPLHF.